This TCR beta chain was recovered during a study of cytomegalovirus exposure and HLA in healthy donors. With respect to this clone: Its antigen is unidentified.

Unrecorded immune exposures were likely, despite nominal health at sampling. Study findings and constraints: Segments of the TCR beta V type were, in most cases, productive about 90% or about 30% of the time in an earlier analysis. Only CMV serostatus was available as immune exposure information.

Amplification used 60 Vbeta primers and 13 Jbeta primers. Method: immunoSEQ multiplex PCR; TCRdb's copy keeps in-frame clones and lacks some. The data show under 200,000 clones, with around four fifths seen just once and about 11% held by the top ten. From germline, CDR1 is SGHRS and CDR2 YFSETQ. This CDR3 is 16 amino acids long. V was clipped by 4 bases and J by 1 base; unmatched bases: 11. Material: PBMCs. The V and J genes are TRBV5-1 and TRBJ2-7; 7 positions match TRBD2. The sequence was obtained from a man aged 45-65 years in good health and CMV-seropositive. The CDR3 nucleotides are TGCGCCAGCAGCCCCGACTCACTAGCGCCGTCCTACGAGCAGTACTTC. Translation: CASSPDSLAPSYEQYF.